This is a list of T cell receptor beta chains from one sample in a study of T cells in Graves' hyperthyroidism and ophthalmopathy. One entry per CDR3 protein results from TCRdb running MiXCR on the multiplex PCR reads. This table has 400,000 to 550,000 distinct CDR3 sequences, over 13% appearing once. The specimen was blood. The receptors shown here come from a woman aged 18-30 years with Graves' hyperthyroidism. Both conserved end residues are part of each CDR3.

V: TRBV30; length: 13; J: TRBJ2-7; CDR3: CAWSPGQGDEQYF
V: TRBV28; length: 21; J: TRBJ2-1; CDR3: CASSATFGTSGRSAYYNEQFF
V: TRBV5-1; length: 14; J: TRBJ2-1; CDR3: CASSSSGIYNEQFF
V: TRBV12-3/TRBV12-4; length: 15; J: TRBJ2-5; CDR3: CASSLVGEEQGTQYF
V: TRBV5-1; length: 14; J: TRBJ2-3; CDR3: CASSFPGLTDTQYF
V: TRBV6-1; length: 13; J: TRBJ1-6; CDR3: CASSYINNSPLHF
V: TRBV7-9; length: 20; J: TRBJ2-1; CDR3: CASSSLAEPTGTSTYNEQFF
V: TRBV20-1; length: 16; J: TRBJ2-6; CDR3: CSATGTDFSGANVLTF
V: TRBV5-1; length: 16; J: TRBJ1-6; CDR3: CASSLGGGTKLSPLHF
V: TRBV5-1; length: 14; J: TRBJ1-2; CDR3: CASSLGAGELGYTF
V: TRBV9; length: 13; J: TRBJ1-2; CDR3: CASSGGGYYGYTF
V: TRBV19; length: 16; J: TRBJ1-4; CDR3: CASRSAGGAGNEKLFF
V: TRBV12-3/TRBV12-4; length: 16; J: TRBJ2-3; CDR3: CASSLEGARSTDTQYF
V: TRBV12-3/TRBV12-4; length: 17; J: TRBJ2-3; CDR3: CASSRPSGSRGTDTQYF
V: TRBV6-1; length: 13; J: TRBJ2-1; CDR3: CASKIAGGNEQFF
V: TRBV28; length: 15; J: TRBJ1-2; CDR3: CASSLPNPANYGYTF
V: TRBV7-9; length: 13; J: TRBJ2-2; CDR3: CAAMGDNTGELFF
V: TRBV6-1; length: 12; J: TRBJ2-7; CDR3: CASRGTANEQYF
V: TRBV2; length: 14; J: TRBJ2-1; CDR3: CASSFRDYSDEQFF
V: TRBV28; length: 16; J: TRBJ2-7; CDR3: CASTPRSGRRTREQYF
V: TRBV11-3; length: 15; J: TRBJ1-1; CDR3: CASSPGRGGNTEAFF
V: TRBV12-3/TRBV12-4; length: 17; J: TRBJ2-2; CDR3: CASGPNTRGLNTGELFF
V: TRBV27; length: 15; J: TRBJ2-5; CDR3: CASSRTSGGGRTQYF
V: TRBV5-1; length: 13; J: TRBJ2-5; CDR3: CASSPTVQETQYF
V: TRBV6-1; length: 14; J: TRBJ2-5; CDR3: CASTSRQGDETQYF
V: TRBV14; length: 16; J: TRBJ2-5; CDR3: CASSQRTSQSQETQYF
V: TRBV19; length: 15; J: TRBJ2-1; CDR3: CASISTSGAYNEQFF
V: TRBV6-5; length: 17; J: TRBJ1-3; CDR3: CASSYPSEPASGNTIYF
V: TRBV11-2; length: 15; J: TRBJ2-5; CDR3: CASSRTSGSQETQYF
V: TRBV30; length: 15; J: TRBJ1-5; CDR3: CAWSVHTGSYQPQHF
V: TRBV12-3/TRBV12-4; length: 15; J: TRBJ2-6; CDR3: CASSLGNSGANVLTF
V: TRBV12-3/TRBV12-4; length: 16; J: TRBJ2-1; CDR3: CASSSRGSGAYNEQFF
V: TRBV18; length: 13; J: TRBJ2-1; CDR3: CASSPPSTGEQFF
V: TRBV27; length: 15; J: TRBJ2-1; CDR3: CASSSRLAGDSEQFF
V: TRBV20-1; length: 15; J: TRBJ2-4; CDR3: CSATRGGLTKNIQYF
V: TRBV5-4; length: 14; J: TRBJ2-3; CDR3: CASSLVGVADTQYF
V: TRBV24-1; length: 14; J: TRBJ2-3; CDR3: CATSDTGTSDTQYF
V: TRBV2; length: 12; J: TRBJ2-3; CDR3: CASSDWADTQYF
V: TRBV19; length: 15; J: TRBJ2-1; CDR3: CASTTDRASYNEQFF
V: TRBV9; length: 16; J: TRBJ2-1; CDR3: CASSPWDSISYNEQFF
V: TRBV3-1; length: 13; J: TRBJ2-1; CDR3: CASSQVSYNEQFF
V: TRBV16; length: 15; J: TRBJ1-1; CDR3: CASSHSGQGATEAFF
V: TRBV19; length: 15; J: TRBJ1-1; CDR3: CASKPTGEWNTEAFF
V: TRBV5-1; length: 15; J: TRBJ2-7; CDR3: CASSIGLTSSYEQYF
V: TRBV12-3/TRBV12-4; length: 15; J: TRBJ2-7; CDR3: CASLTGTSGVGEQYF
V: TRBV3-1; length: 16; J: TRBJ2-7; CDR3: CASSRGMSGRWNEQYF
V: TRBV6-1; length: 14; J: TRBJ2-1; CDR3: CASRTGTSVNEQFF
V: TRBV6-2/TRBV6-3; length: 12; J: TRBJ2-3; CDR3: CASSYNLHTQYF
V: TRBV24-1; length: 15; J: TRBJ1-5; CDR3: CATSAQQLSNQPQHF
V: TRBV4-1; length: 16; J: TRBJ2-1; CDR3: CASSQRLADSYNEQFF
V: TRBV9; length: 13; J: TRBJ2-3; CDR3: CASGTSGRDTQYF